This T cell receptor beta chain was recovered during a study of CD8 T cells in ankylosing spondylitis (dated by TCRdb to 2015 to 2018). Notes on the research overall: The study profiled T cell receptor beta repertoires in healthy donors and ankylosing spondylitis patients to find disease-linked TCR variants. Peripheral blood samples were taken, and synovial fluid was additionally collected from ankylosing spondylitis patients. The full study cohort was made up of approximately 24 ankylosing spondylitis patients and about a hundred healthy donors. Overall study results and their limits: Some of the motif variants had been reported before in the synovial fluid and blood of reactive arthritis patients, a finding that suggests common disease-initiation mechanisms. A CD8+ phenotype was shown by the disease-linked clones, which were found at relatively low frequencies in peripheral blood. The disease-linked clones were reported to be significantly enriched in matched synovial fluid samples from ankylosing spondylitis patients. A TCR beta motif made up of several highly homologous amino acid variants appeared to be characteristic of blood from ankylosing spondylitis patients.

The junction carries 24 bases between V and J, which are trimmed by 6 bases and 8 bases respectively. CDR1 DFQATT and CDR2 SNEGSKA are derived from the germline V gene (reference sequence). The CDR3 starts with the cysteine, ends with the phenylalanine, and has 15 residues. The retained sequence is limited to the CDR3, 45 bases, with the frame set at the first base. With regard to this clonotype: The specificity of this receptor is unknown. No much larger clonotype is one base removed from it; base qualities were not supplied.

The listed sequencing device is Illumina HiSeq 2500. Quantitative 5'-RACE with molecular barcodes was the method used to prepare the TCR beta libraries. Turning to the authors' computational methods: A new computational method, built on a probabilistic model of VDJ rearrangement, was used to identify disease-linked TCR variants. Starting from the raw public reads, TCRdb applied fastp trimming at Q25, assembled clones with MiXCR and retained in-frame beta chains. Each CDR3 protein gets just one entry, which takes the most common genes and DNA from the rows behind it. The V and J calls follow TCRdb's processing rather than the paper's. The sample includes some 220,000 distinct CDR3 sequences, with about 7% observed a single time. The ten largest account for approximately 15% of the sample.

The source material was blood, either unsorted or a sorted T cell fraction (not recorded which). The chain was built from TRBV20-1 and TRBJ2-3; the D gene may be TRBD1 or TRBD2, since each aligns over 6 bases. This TCR derives from a male donor with ankylosing spondylitis. The DNA reads TGCAGTGCGAAACGGAGGGGGGCGGCAACGGGTACGCAGTATTTT. Its amino acids are CSAKRRGAATGTQYF.